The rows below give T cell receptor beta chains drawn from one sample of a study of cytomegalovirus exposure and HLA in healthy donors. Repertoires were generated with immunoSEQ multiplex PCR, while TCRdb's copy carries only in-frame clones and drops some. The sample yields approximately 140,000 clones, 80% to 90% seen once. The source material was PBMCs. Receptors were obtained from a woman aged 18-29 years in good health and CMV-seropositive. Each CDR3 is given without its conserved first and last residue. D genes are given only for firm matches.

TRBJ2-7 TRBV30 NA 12 AWSEFLGRGEQY
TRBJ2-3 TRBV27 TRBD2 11 ASTLAGADTQY
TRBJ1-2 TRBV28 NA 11 ASSPGQIYGYT
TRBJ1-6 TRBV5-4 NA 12 ASSLGTENSPLH
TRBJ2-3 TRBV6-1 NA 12 ASSDRRATDTQY
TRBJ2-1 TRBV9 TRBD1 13 ASSLETGSYNEQF
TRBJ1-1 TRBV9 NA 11 ASSVSPFTEAF
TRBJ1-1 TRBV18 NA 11 ASYRGLNTEAF
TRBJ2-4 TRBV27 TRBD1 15 ASSFRGPDRAKNIQY
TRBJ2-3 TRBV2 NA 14 ASSERGGTYTDTQY
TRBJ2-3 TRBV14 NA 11 ASSQDNADTQY
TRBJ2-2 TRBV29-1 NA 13 SVAEGTANTGELF
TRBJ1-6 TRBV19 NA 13 ASSRRQPYNSPLH
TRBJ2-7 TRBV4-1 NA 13 ASSRTGRGIYEQY
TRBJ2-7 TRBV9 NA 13 ASSVGRGTVYEQY
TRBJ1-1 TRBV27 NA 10 ARRFTNTEAF
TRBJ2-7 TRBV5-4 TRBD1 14 ASSAGPGTGDYEQY
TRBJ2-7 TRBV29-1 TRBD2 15 SVAIPPGRAPSYEQY
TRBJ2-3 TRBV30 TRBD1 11 AWNRDRVDTQY
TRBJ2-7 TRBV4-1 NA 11 ASSQQYLDEQY
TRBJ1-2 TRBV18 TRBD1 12 ASSPTGEDYGYT
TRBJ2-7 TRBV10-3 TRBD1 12 AISEQGKAYEQY
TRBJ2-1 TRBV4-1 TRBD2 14 ASSQTSSGRAGEQF
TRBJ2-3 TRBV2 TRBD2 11 ARGLADTDTQY
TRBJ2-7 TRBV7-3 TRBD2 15 ASSLRSGSGRPYEQY
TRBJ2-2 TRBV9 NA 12 ASSVAPERGELF
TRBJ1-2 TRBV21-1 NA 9 AIHCYYGYT
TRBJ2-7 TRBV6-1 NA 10 ASSSLTGTSS
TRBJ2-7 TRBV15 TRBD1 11 ATQGQGAREQY
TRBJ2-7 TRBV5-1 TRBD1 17 ASRSSGTGKPVILYEQY
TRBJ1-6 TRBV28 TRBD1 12 ASSRQGGNSPLH
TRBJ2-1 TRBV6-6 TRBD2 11 ASSTLAGYEQF
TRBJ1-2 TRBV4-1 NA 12 ASSHQRGGNGYT
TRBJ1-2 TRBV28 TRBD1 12 ASSSGQRPYGYT
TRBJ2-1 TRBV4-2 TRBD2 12 ASIGGGTYNEQF
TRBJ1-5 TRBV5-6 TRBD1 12 ASSPTGINQPQH
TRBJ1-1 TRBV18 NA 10 ASSPGTIGAF
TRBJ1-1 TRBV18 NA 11 ASSRVRNTEAF
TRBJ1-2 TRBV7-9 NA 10 ASSRTGYGYT
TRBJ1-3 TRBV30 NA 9 AWTVGNTIY
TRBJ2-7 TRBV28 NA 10 ASTGWYYEQY
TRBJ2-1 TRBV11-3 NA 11 ASSPGLHNEQF
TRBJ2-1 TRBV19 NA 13 ASSIRHESYNEQF
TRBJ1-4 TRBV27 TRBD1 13 ASSPGTVPNEKLF
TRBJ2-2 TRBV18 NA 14 ASSPRDGANTGELF
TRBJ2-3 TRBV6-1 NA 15 ASSGRGGHYWTDTQY
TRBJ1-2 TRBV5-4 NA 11 ASSPDRNYGYT
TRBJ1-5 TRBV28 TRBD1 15 ASRRPTGQGLNQPQH
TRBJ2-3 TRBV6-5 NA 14 ASSYSEDLSTDTQY
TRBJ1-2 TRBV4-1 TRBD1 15 ASSQATGGTSNYGYT
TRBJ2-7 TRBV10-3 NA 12 AISESGGSYEQY